The 23 T cell receptor beta chains listed next were all sequenced from one sample in a study of TIL therapy for anti-PD-1-resistant metastatic lung cancer. Indicated time point: pre-treatment sample, taken before nivolumab and TIL therapy. The libraries were made with immunoSEQ v3. Method: immunoSEQ multiplex PCR; TCRdb's copy keeps in-frame clones and lacks some. Among roughly 20,000 clones listed, about two thirds were seen once. Sequenced here: blood, sampled at baseline. All receptors come from a person between 25 and 79 years old with non-small cell lung cancer.

The gene calls are TRBV6-5 and TRBJ2-1; weak D call: TRBD2 (6 bases). Looked up from germline, CDR1 is MNHEY and CDR2 is SVGAGI. The CDR3 runs to 13 residues. The germline V and J ends were trimmed by 7 bases and 10 bases, with 17 bases remaining between them. The CDR3 loop reads CASTPKTSVEQFF. The DNA for the CDR3 is TGTGCCAGCACCCCTAAGACTAGTGTCGAGCAGTTCTTC.

The chain recombines TRBV12-3 or TRBV12-4 with TRBJ1-2, with D hard to call. The CDR3 spans 13 residues. Trimming shortened V by 5 bases and J by 2 bases, and 9 bases separated the two germline ends. CDR3 coding DNA: TGTGCCAGCAGTCCGGACGGGAACTATGGCTACACCTTC. This sequence encodes CASSPDGNYGYTF.

This chain joins TRBV24-1 and TRBJ1-2, with TRBD1 matching over 9 bases. With 9 bases clipped from V and 2 bases from J, the junction kept 6 bases outside the gene matches. Germline CDR1 KGHDR, CDR2 SFDVKD. CDR3 length equals 14 residues. The CDR3 sequence is CATYGTGTNYGYTF. The CDR3 DNA reads as TGTGCCACCTATGGGACAGGGACCAACTATGGCTACACCTTC.

Only a few counts were recorded for this clone. This sequence joins TRBV2 and TRBJ2-2; TRBD2 aligns across 7 bases. The CDR3 consists of 15 residues. The germline V gene has CDR1 SNHLY and CDR2 FYNNEI. V was clipped by 6 bases and J by 0 bases; unmatched bases: 4. In DNA, the CDR3 is TGTGCCAGCAGGTGGGCGGGAGCGAACACCGGGGAGCTGTTTTTT. Its translation is CASRWAGANTGELFF.

This clone was observed a handful of times. The chain has TRBV6-1 and TRBJ1-2; TRBD1 is a possible D gene (6 bases). This CDR3 is built from 15 residues. Germline CDR1 reads MNHNS; CDR2 reads SASEGT. V lost 0 bases and J 8 bases, leaving 16 bases between the germline ends. CDR3 loop: CASSEAAGVGRGYTF. Here the CDR3 DNA reads TGTGCCAGCAGTGAAGCGGCAGGGGTCGGACGGGGCTACACCTTC.

In this sample, this clone turned up a few times. The chain carries TRBV24-1 and TRBJ2-3; possibly TRBD1 for D (6 bases). This CDR3 has 16 amino acids. Germline V lookup: CDR1 KGHDR, CDR2 SFDVKD. The ends were cut back, 3 bases at V and 4 bases at J, with 16 bases in the middle. The CDR3 DNA is TGTGCCACCAGTGATACTCGCCGACAGGCCGCAGATACGCAGTATTTT. The encoded protein is CATSDTRRQAADTQYF.

V gene TRBV20-1 combines with J gene TRBJ2-1; unclear D gene. V lost 3 bases, J lost 5 bases, and 8 bases lay in between. The CDR3 has 12 amino acids. Germline CDR1 reads DFQATT; CDR2 reads SNEGSKA (reference sequence). The CDR3 DNA is TGCAGTGCTAGTCTATCCGACAATGAGCAGTTCTTC. Encoded protein: CSASLSDNEQFF.

This rearrangement joins TRBV5-4 to TRBJ2-7; D not certain. Germline V gene data show CDR1 as SGHNT and CDR2 as YYREEE (reference sequence). Trimming removed 3 bases at V and 2 bases at J, with 18 bases between. This CDR3 comprises 16 residues. The CDR3 loop is CASSSSLASSPYEQYF. The DNA for the CDR3 is TGTGCCAGCAGCTCCTCCCTGGCTAGTAGCCCCTACGAGCAGTACTTC.

This clone turned up a few times. The rearrangement links TRBV6-5 to TRBJ2-7; 11 nucleotides match TRBD1. There are 15 residues in the CDR3. Germline V gene lookup returns CDR1 MNHEY and CDR2 SVGAGI. Germline trimming cut 4 bases from V and 6 bases from J; bases unmatched to any gene: 8. DNA of the CDR3: TGTGCCAGCAGTTCTAGGACAGGGGGCATCCCCGAGCAGTACTTC. Translated: CASSSRTGGIPEQYF.

This clone was counted once. The chain recombines TRBV19 with TRBJ1-4; D is undetermined. This CDR3 is 14 amino acids long. Germline CDR1 reads LNHDA; CDR2 reads SQIVND (reference sequence). V was pared by 9 bases and J by 5 bases, with 16 bases between. The CDR3 spells CASREWAKNEKLFF. The CDR3 region has the DNA TGTGCCAGCCGAGAGTGGGCAAAGAATGAAAAACTGTTTTTT. Looking up the rest from reference TRBV19 and TRBJ1-4 gives the full variable domain: DGGITQSPKYLFRKEGQNVTLSCEQNLNHDAMYWYRQDPGQGLRLIYYSQIVNDFQKGDIAEGYSVSREKKESFPLTVTSAQKNPTAFYLCASREWAKNEKLFFGSGTQLSVL.

The chain is built from TRBV7-2 and TRBJ2-1; no clear D. V was clipped by 2 bases and J by 9 bases, with 8 bases between them. Germline V gives CDR1 SGHTA, CDR2 FQGNSA. The CDR3 extends over 12 amino acids. In DNA, the CDR3 is TGTGCCAGCAGCTTAATATGGAGTGAGCAGTTCTTC. It translates to CASSLIWSEQFF.

V is TRBV7-2 and J is TRBJ1-2; TRBD1 matches at 10 bases. The CDR3 contains 15 residues. Trimming removed 5 bases from V and 4 bases from J; junction bases left unmatched: 7. Germline assignment: CDR1 SGHTA and CDR2 FQGNSA. CDR3 protein: CASSLGTGVAYGYTF. The CDR3 DNA sequence: TGTGCCAGCAGCCTCGGGACAGGGGTGGCCTATGGCTACACCTTC.

In its sample, this clone was seen a few times. This rearrangement joins TRBV6-2 or TRBV6-3 to TRBJ1-4; TRBD1 might be the D (5 bases). There are 15 residues in the CDR3. With 5 bases removed from V and 5 bases from J, the gap between germline ends came to 15 bases. Per the germline V gene, CDR1 is MNHEY and CDR2 is SVGEGT. The CDR3 DNA sequence: TGTGCCAGCAGTAACCACAGGATTCAGAATGAAAAACTGTTTTTT. It specifies CASSNHRIQNEKLFF.

The gene calls are TRBV7-8 and TRBJ2-2; the match to TRBD2 covers 11 bases. V dropped 2 bases and J dropped 2; count of bases not matched to a gene: 7. Germline V gene data show CDR1 as SGHVS and CDR2 as FQNEAQ. The CDR3 is 18 residues long. The CDR3 here is CASSLSLAGGHNTGELFF. As DNA, the CDR3 is TGTGCCAGCAGCTTAAGTCTAGCGGGGGGCCATAACACCGGGGAGCTGTTTTTT.

This clone has a single count. The rearrangement joins TRBV11-3 to TRBJ1-4; D is perhaps TRBD1 (5 bases). CDR1 and CDR2 (germline): SGHNT, YENEEA. Trimming removed 5 bases from V and 7 bases from J, with 17 bases in between. CDR3 length: 15 residues. The CDR3 spells CASSRQRTLGEKLFF. The CDR3 DNA sequence: TGTGCCAGCAGCCGACAGCGAACGCTGGGTGAAAAACTGTTTTTT.

This chain links TRBV3-1 (or the pseudogene TRBV3-2) with TRBJ2-1; no reliable D call. Germline V gene data show CDR1 as LGHDT and CDR2 as YNNKEL (reference sequence). CDR3 length: 13 residues. V dropped 1 base and J dropped 8 bases, with 9 bases sitting between them. CDR3 DNA sequence: TGTGCCAGCAGCCAAGGTCACCGGGATGAGCAGTTCTTC. It codes for CASSQGHRDEQFF.

The rearrangement joins TRBV18 to TRBJ2-7; 13 bases are a match to TRBD2. V gave up 0 bases and J gave up 7 bases; unmatched junction bases: 3. Germline values: CDR1 KGHSH, CDR2 LQKENI. The CDR3 is made up of 15 amino acids. This chain's CDR3 is CASSPPRLAGGEQYF. CDR3 coding DNA: TGTGCCAGCTCACCACCGAGACTAGCGGGAGGAGAGCAGTACTTC.

The gene calls are TRBV7-9 and TRBJ2-7; D is perhaps TRBD1 or TRBD2 (5 bases each). The germline V and J ends were trimmed by 1 base and 4 bases, with 11 bases remaining between them. The CDR3 consists of 14 residues. CDR1 and CDR2 from the germline V gene are SEHNR and FQNEAQ (reference sequence). The CDR3 sequence: CASSLGGVRYEQYF. DNA of the CDR3: TGTGCCAGCAGCTTAGGAGGGGTTAGGTACGAGCAGTACTTC. Supplemented by reference TRBV7-9 and TRBJ2-7, the full variable domain reads DTGVSQNPRHKITKRGQNVTFRCDPISEHNRLYWYRQTLGQGPEFLTYFQNEAQLEKSRLLSDRFSAERPKGSFSTLEIQRTEQGDSAMYLCASSLGGVRYEQYFGPGTRLTVT.

This clone was picked up a small number of times. The V call is TRBV28, the J call TRBJ1-4; 8 positions agree with TRBD1. Germline values: CDR1 MDHEN, CDR2 SYDVKM. The CDR3 has 15 amino acids. J was trimmed by 2 bases and V by 5 bases; bases with no gene match: 4. The CDR3 DNA is TGTGCCAGCAGTGGTTCAGGGGGCACTAATGAAAAACTGTTTTTT. Its protein is CASSGSGGTNEKLFF.

The table lists this clone with a few counts. This chain links TRBV3-1 (or the pseudogene TRBV3-2) with TRBJ1-2; D is ambiguous. V lost 2 bases, J lost 0 bases, and 10 bases lay in between. Germline V gene sequence: CDR1 LGHDT, CDR2 YNNKEL (reference sequence). The CDR3 consists of 15 residues. The CDR3 DNA sequence: TGTGCCAGCAGCCAATTTATCAGTACTAACTATGGCTACACCTTC. This encodes CASSQFISTNYGYTF.

This chain joins TRBV15 and TRBJ2-4, with 8 bases aligning to TRBD1. The CDR3 covers 14 residues. The germline gives CDR1 LNHNV, CDR2 YYDKDF (reference sequence). V was pared by 2 bases and J by 7 bases, with 4 bases of the junction left unmatched. The CDR3 nucleotides are TGTGCCACCAGCAGATCAGGGGGCACGAACATTCAGTACTTC. Amino acids: CATSRSGGTNIQYF.

The V gene is TRBV6-4, the J gene TRBJ1-6; possibly TRBD1 for D (5 bases). Germline CDR1 is MRHNA and CDR2 is SNTAGT. V lost 0 bases, J lost 6 bases, and 9 bases lay in between. CDR3 length: 15 residues. CDR3 protein: CASSDSLGANSPLHF. The CDR3 bases are TGTGCCAGCAGTGACTCGCTAGGGGCTAATTCACCCCTCCACTTT.

The chain joins TRBV7-9 to TRBJ1-2; tentative D call: TRBD1 (6 bases). CDR1 and CDR2 (germline): SEHNR, FQNEAQ (reference sequence). There are 14 residues in the CDR3. Trimming cost V 5 bases and J 4 bases, with 14 bases left between them. The CDR3 loop reads CASSQGGGGYGYTF. For the CDR3, the DNA is TGTGCCAGCAGCCAGGGCGGGGGCGGCTATGGCTACACCTTC.